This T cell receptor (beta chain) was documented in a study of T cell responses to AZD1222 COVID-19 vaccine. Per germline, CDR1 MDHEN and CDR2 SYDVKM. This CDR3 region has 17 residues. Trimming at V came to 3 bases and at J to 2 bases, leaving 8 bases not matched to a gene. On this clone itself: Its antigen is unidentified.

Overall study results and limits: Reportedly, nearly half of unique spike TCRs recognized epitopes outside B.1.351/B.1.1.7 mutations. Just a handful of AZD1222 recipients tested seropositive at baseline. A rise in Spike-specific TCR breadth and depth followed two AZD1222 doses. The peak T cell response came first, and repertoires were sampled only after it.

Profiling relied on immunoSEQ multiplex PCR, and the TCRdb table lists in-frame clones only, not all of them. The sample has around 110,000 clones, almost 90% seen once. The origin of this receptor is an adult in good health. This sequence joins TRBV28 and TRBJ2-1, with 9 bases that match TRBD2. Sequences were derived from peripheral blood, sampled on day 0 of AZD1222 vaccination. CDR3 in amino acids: CASSLILSGGTYNEQFF. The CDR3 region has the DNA TGTGCCAGCAGTTTGATCTTGAGCGGGGGGACCTACAATGAGCAGTTCTTC.